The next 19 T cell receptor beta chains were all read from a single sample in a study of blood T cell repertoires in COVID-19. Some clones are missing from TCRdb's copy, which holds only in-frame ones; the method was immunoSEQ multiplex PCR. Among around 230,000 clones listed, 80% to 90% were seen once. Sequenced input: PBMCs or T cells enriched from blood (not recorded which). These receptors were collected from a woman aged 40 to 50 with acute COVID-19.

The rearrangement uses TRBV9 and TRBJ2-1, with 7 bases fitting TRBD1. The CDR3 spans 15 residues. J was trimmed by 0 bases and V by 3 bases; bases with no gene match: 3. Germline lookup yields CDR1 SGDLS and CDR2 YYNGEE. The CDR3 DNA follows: TGTGCCAGCAGCGCGGGACAGAGCTCCTACAATGAGCAGTTCTTC. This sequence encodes CASSAGQSSYNEQFF.

The CDR3 loop reads CASSSSRGSTEAFF. The CDR3 DNA reads as TGTGCCAGCAGCTCAAGCAGGGGATCCACTGAAGCTTTCTTT. The rearrangement uses TRBV11-2 and TRBJ1-1; perhaps TRBD1 as D (6 bases). The CDR3 totals 14 residues. Germline V lookup: CDR1 SGHAT, CDR2 FQNNGV. Trimming left V 4 bases short and J 4 bases short, with 13 bases between.

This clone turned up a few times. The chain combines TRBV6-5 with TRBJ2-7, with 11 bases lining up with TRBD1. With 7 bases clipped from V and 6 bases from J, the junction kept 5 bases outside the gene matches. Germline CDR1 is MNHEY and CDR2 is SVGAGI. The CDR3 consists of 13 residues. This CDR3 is CASNAGTGGEQYV. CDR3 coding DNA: TGTGCCAGCAACGCCGGGACAGGGGGCGAGCAGTACGTC.

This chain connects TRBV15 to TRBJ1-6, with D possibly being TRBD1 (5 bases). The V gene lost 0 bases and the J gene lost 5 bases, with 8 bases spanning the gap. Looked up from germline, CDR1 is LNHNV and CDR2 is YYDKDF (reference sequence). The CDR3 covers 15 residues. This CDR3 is CATSREEGDNSPLHF. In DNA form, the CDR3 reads TGTGCCACCAGCAGAGAGGAAGGGGATAATTCACCCCTCCACTTT. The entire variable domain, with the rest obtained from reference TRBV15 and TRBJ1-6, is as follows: DAMVIQNPRYQVTQFGKPVTLSCSQTLNHNVMYWYQQKSSQAPKLLFHYYDKDFNNEADTPDNFQSRRPNTSFCFLDIRSPGLGDTAMYLCATSREEGDNSPLHFGNGTRLTVT.

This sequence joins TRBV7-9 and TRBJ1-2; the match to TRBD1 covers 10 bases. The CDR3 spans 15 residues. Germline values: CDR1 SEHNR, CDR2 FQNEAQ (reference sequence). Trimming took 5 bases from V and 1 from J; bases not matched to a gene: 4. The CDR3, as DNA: TGTGCCAGCAGCCTCGGGACAGGGGATAACTATGGCTACACCTTC. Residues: CASSLGTGDNYGYTF. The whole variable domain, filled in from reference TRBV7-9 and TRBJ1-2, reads DTGVSQNPRHKITKRGQNVTFRCDPISEHNRLYWYRQTLGQGPEFLTYFQNEAQLEKSRLLSDRFSAERPKGSFSTLEIQRTEQGDSAMYLCASSLGTGDNYGYTFGSGTRLTVV.

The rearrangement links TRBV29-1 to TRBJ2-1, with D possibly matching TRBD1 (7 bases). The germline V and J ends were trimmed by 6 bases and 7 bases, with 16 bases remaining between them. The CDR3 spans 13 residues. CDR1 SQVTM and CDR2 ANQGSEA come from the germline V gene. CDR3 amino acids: CSVDKQGRNEQFF. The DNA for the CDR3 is TGCAGCGTCGACAAACAGGGGAGGAATGAGCAGTTCTTC.

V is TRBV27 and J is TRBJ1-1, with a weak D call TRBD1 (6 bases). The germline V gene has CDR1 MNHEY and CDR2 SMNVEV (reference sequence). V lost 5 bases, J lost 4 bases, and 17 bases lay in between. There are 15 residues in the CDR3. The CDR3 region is CASSPPPGVGTEAFF. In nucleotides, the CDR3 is TGTGCCAGCAGTCCTCCCCCAGGGGTTGGCACTGAAGCTTTCTTT.

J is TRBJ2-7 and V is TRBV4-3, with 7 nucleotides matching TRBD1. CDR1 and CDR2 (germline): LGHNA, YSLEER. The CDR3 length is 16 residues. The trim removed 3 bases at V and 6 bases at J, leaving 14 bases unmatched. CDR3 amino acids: CASSHRPVTGDGEQYF. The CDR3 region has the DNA TGCGCCAGCAGCCACCGCCCCGTAACAGGGGATGGCGAGCAGTACTTC.

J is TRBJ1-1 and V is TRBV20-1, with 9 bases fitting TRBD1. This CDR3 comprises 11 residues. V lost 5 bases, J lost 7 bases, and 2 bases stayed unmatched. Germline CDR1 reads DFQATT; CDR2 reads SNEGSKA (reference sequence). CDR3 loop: CSAPDRGEAFF. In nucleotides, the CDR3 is TGCAGTGCTCCGGACAGGGGTGAAGCTTTCTTT.

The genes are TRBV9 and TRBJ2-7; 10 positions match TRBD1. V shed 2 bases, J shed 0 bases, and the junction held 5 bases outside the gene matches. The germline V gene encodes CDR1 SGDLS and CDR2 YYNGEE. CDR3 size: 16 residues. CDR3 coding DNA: TGTGCCAGCAGCGTTATGGACAGGGGGTACTCCTACGAGCAGTACTTC. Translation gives CASSVMDRGYSYEQYF.

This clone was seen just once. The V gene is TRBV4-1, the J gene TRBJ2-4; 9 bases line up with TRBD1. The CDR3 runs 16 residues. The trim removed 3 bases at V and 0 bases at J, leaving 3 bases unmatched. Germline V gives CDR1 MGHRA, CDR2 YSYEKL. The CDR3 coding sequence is TGCGCCAGCAGCCACCCGGGACAGGGAGCCAAAAACATTCAGTACTTC. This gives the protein CASSHPGQGAKNIQYF.

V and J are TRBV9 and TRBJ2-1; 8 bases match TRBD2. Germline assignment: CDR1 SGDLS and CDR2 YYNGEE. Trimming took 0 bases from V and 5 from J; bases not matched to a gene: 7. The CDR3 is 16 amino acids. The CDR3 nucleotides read TGTGCCAGCAGCGTAGATCAAGCGGGGGAGAACAATGAGCAGTTCTTC. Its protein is CASSVDQAGENNEQFF.

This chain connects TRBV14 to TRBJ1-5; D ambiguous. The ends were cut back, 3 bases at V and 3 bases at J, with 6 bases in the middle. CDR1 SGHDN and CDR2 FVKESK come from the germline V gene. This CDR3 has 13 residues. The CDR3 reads CASSQSPNQPQHF. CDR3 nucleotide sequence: TGTGCCAGCAGCCAGAGTCCCAATCAGCCCCAGCATTTT. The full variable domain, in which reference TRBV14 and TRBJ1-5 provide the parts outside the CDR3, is EAGVTQFPSHSVIEKGQTVTLRCDPISGHDNLYWYRRVMGKEIKFLLHFVKESKQDESGMPNNRFLAERTGGTYSTLKVQPAELEDSGVYFCASSQSPNQPQHFGDGTRLSIL.

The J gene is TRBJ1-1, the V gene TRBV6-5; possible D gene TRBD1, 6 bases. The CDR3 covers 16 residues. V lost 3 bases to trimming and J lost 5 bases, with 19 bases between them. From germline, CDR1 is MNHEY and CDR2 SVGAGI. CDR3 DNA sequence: TGTGCCAGCAGTTATGTCGGGAAGGGGCAGGGGACTGAAGCTTTCTTT. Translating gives CASSYVGKGQGTEAFF.

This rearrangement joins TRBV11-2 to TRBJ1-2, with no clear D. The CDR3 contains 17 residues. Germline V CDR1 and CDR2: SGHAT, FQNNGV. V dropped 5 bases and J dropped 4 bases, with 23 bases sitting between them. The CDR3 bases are TGTGCCAGCAGCCCTACTGGCTCGAGGGTGTTTAGCTATGGCTACACCTTC. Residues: CASSPTGSRVFSYGYTF. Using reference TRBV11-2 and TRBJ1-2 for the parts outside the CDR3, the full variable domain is EAGVAQSPRYKIIEKRQSVAFWCNPISGHATLYWYQQILGQGPKLLIQFQNNGVVDDSQLPKDRFSAERLKGVDSTLKIQPAKLEDSAVYLCASSPTGSRVFSYGYTFGSGTRLTVV.

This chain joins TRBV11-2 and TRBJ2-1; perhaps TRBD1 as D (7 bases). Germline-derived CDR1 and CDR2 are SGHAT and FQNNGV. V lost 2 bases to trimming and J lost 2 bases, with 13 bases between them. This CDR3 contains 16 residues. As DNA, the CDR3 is TGTGCCAGCAGCTTAAGAGGAGGGGGCGCCTACAATGAGCAGTTCTTC. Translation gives CASSLRGGGAYNEQFF.

DNA for the CDR3: TGTGCCAGTACCAAAAACAGGGGTGGTCCTGAAGCTTTCTTT. Translated: CASTKNRGGPEAFF. The chain has TRBV19 and TRBJ1-1; 7 positions match TRBD1. Germline V gives CDR1 LNHDA, CDR2 SQIVND (reference sequence). Unmatched junction bases numbered 11, after V lost 7 bases and J lost 6 bases. CDR3 length equals 14 residues.

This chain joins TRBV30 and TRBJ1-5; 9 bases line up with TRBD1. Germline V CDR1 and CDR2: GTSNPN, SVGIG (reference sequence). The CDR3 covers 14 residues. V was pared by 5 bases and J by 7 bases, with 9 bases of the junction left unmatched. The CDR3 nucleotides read TGTGCCTGGCAGAGGGGGACAGGGAACCAGCCCCAGCATTTT. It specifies CAWQRGTGNQPQHF.

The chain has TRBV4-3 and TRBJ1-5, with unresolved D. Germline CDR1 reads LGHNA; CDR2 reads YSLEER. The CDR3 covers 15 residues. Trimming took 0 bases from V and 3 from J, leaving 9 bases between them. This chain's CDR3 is CASSQDIGSNQPQHF. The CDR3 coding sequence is TGCGCCAGCAGCCAAGATATCGGTTCCAATCAGCCCCAGCATTTT.